This entry describes one TCR beta chain. The data originate from a study of blood T cell repertoires in COVID-19. Study summary: COVID-19 samples, acute and convalescent, were from the United States, Italy and Spain.

Study processing details: Reference gene primer amplification gave nucleated cell count estimates. Profiled with immunoSEQ multiplex PCR; TCRdb holds only in-frame clones, not every one. Clone size and V and J calls were adopted from that table, with D and trimming inferred from the DNA. The sample has about 200,000 clones, approximately 91% seen once. V was shortened by 6 bases and J by 14 bases, with 23 bases between the two germline ends. The CDR3 consists of 15 residues. From germline, CDR1 is MNHEY and CDR2 SVGAGI. J is TRBJ1-6 and V is TRBV6-5, with D possibly TRBD1 on 6 matching bases. The sequenced sample was peripheral blood. The receptor comes from a man aged 60-69 years who had recovered from COVID-19. CDR3 protein: CASSPRTAVGLSLHF. The CDR3 region has the DNA TGTGCCAGCAGCCCCCGGACAGCAGTGGGGTTGTCCCTCCACTTT.